This TCR beta chain was observed in a study of blood T cells in healthy people across ages. Study-wide results and caveats: While age rose, TCR beta diversity per million T cells dropped in a roughly linear way.

Total RNA, at least 5 micrograms per sample, came from PBMCs. Alongside a J-beta primer mix, a sample-barcoded 5' primer served in a second PCR lasting roughly 6 to 11 cycles. TCRdb re-called the 5' RACE reads through MiXCR, storing one row per CDR3 protein. The data hold some 1.7 million distinct CDR3 sequences, with over 25% observed a single time. This clonotype was observed a handful of times. The antigen is undetermined. One end of the junction is discordant with germline, which a read error may explain. Germline V gives CDR1 SGHRS, CDR2 YFSETQ. The CDR3 extends over 13 amino acids. The J gene is TRBJ1-2, the V gene TRBV5-1; possibly TRBD1 for D (5 bases). The clonotype was recovered from a woman aged 30 to 39 in good health. The sequenced sample was blood. The CDR3: CASRLGTADGYTF. In DNA form, the CDR3 reads TGCGCCAGCAGGTTGGGGACTGCCGATGGCTACACCTTC.